This is a list of T cell receptor beta chains from one sample in a study of T cells in localized non-small cell lung cancer. Sequencing used immunoSEQ multiplex PCR; TCRdb keeps in-frame clones, though not all of them. The sample consists of 18,000 or so clones, approximately 83% of them appearing once. The sample here was peripheral blood, taken before any cancer treatment. The source is a female donor at least 60 years old with stage I lung adenocarcinoma. CDR3s include the opening cysteine and the closing phenylalanine or tryptophan. Each record gives: CDR3 length, D gene, clone size, V gene, J gene, CDR3 DNA, CDR3 protein. D genes are given only for firm matches. Not all rows give a size; the values are once, few, many and, for expanded clones, a class.

11	NA	NA	TRBV30	TRBJ1-2	TGTGCCCGAAACAGAAACTATGGCTACACCTTC	CARNRNYGYTF
13	NA	NA	TRBV19	TRBJ1-2	TGTGCCAGTAGTATAGCCAGGGGCTATGGCTACACCTTC	CASSIARGYGYTF
14	NA	NA	TRBV19	TRBJ2-7	TGTGCCAGTACCACCGGGCCATCTACGAGGGTGCAGTACTTC	CASTTGPSTRVQYF
14	TRBD1	once	TRBV4-3	TRBJ2-7	TGCGCCAGCAGCCCGACGGACAGGGCACACGAGCAGTACTTC	CASSPTDRAHEQYF
17	TRBD2	NA	TRBV30	TRBJ2-2	TGTGCCTGGAAAAATTCTCCCACGGGGGGTGACACCGGGGAGCTGTTTTTT	CAWKNSPTGGDTGELFF
15	NA	few	TRBV30	TRBJ2-3	TGTGCCTGGAGTGTACTCCAGCCGGGGATGGATACGCAGTATTTT	CAWSVLQPGMDTQYF
15	NA	NA	TRBV19	TRBJ1-1	TGTGCCAGTGGGAAGGGCTGGGGCATGAACACTGAAGCTTTCTTT	CASGKGWGMNTEAFF
14	TRBD1	NA	TRBV2	TRBJ1-2	TGTGCCAGAAGTGCGGGGGACAGCCGAAGGAGCTACACCTTC	CARSAGDSRRSYTF
15	NA	few	TRBV6-1	TRBJ1-3	TGTGCCAGCAGTGAATTCGACCAGGAAGGAAACACCATATATTTT	CASSEFDQEGNTIYF
16	NA	NA	TRBV7-8	TRBJ1-2	TGTGCCAGCAGCTTAGCGCGGCGCATACGGCGCTATGGCTACACCTTC	CASSLARRIRRYGYTF
16	TRBD2	NA	TRBV7-2	TRBJ2-1	TGTGCCAGCAGCCTAAGCGGGGGGGCAATCTACAATGAGCAGTTCTTC	CASSLSGGAIYNEQFF
18	TRBD2	few	TRBV4-1	TRBJ2-7	TGCGCCAGCAGCCAAGCAAATAGGGCTAGCGGGAGCTCCTACGAGCAGTACTTC	CASSQANRASGSSYEQYF
15	NA	NA	TRBV2	TRBJ1-3	TGTGCCAGCAGTGAACAGGGGTTCTCTGGAAACACCATATATTTT	CASSEQGFSGNTIYF
13	NA	NA	TRBV13	TRBJ1-1	TGTGCCAGCAGCCTCGGGGGGCAGACTGAAGCTTTCTTT	CASSLGGQTEAFF
16	NA	NA	TRBV6-5	TRBJ1-3	TGTGCCAGCAGTTACTCGACAGATCCCTCTGGAAACACCATATATTTT	CASSYSTDPSGNTIYF
12	NA	NA	TRBV19	TRBJ1-2	TGTGCCAGTAGCGCTCGAGAACGCGGCTACACCTTC	CASSARERGYTF
14	NA	NA	TRBV11-2	TRBJ2-7	TGTGCCAGCAGCTTTACAGGGAGTTTAGGCGAGCAGTACTTC	CASSFTGSLGEQYF
13	NA	NA	TRBV23-1	TRBJ2-7	TGCGCCAGCAGTCAATTGGGACTCCCGGAGCAGTACTTC	CASSQLGLPEQYF
14	NA	once	TRBV7-9	TRBJ2-1	TGTGCCAGCAGCTTAGCGCCTGGGGGGAATGAGCAGTTCTTC	CASSLAPGGNEQFF
15	NA	few	TRBV2	TRBJ2-2	TGTGCCAGCAGTGAATTGGGCAGGGGCTCGGGGGAGCTGTTTTTT	CASSELGRGSGELFF
12	NA	NA	TRBV6-5	TRBJ1-2	TGTGCCAGCAGTTCGACAGCGGGAGGCTACACCTTC	CASSSTAGGYTF
13	TRBD1	NA	TRBV6-5	TRBJ1-2	TGTGCCAGCAGTTCTGGACAGGGCTATGGCTACACCTTC	CASSSGQGYGYTF
15	NA	NA	TRBV5-1	TRBJ1-5	TGCGCCAGCAGCTTAGGGGGGCCCAGCAATCAGCCCCAGCATTTT	CASSLGGPSNQPQHF
15	NA	NA	TRBV27	TRBJ2-3	TGTGCCAGCAGTAAGCGAGCGGAGCCCACAGATACGCAGTATTTT	CASSKRAEPTDTQYF
13	NA	NA	TRBV27	TRBJ2-5	TGTGCCAGCAGTTTGAACAGAGAAGAGACCCAGTACTTC	CASSLNREETQYF
12	TRBD1	NA	TRBV6-5	TRBJ1-2	TGTGCCACCTGGGAGGGGGCGCGGGGCTACACCTTC	CATWEGARGYTF
14	TRBD1	NA	TRBV16	TRBJ1-2	TGTGCCAGCAGCCTCGGACAGGGGGCATTTGGCTACACCTTC	CASSLGQGAFGYTF
15	TRBD1	NA	TRBV6-1	TRBJ2-7	TGTGCCAGCAGAAAAACCGGGACAGGGATCAACGAGCAGTACTTC	CASRKTGTGINEQYF
15	NA	NA	TRBV30	TRBJ2-7	TGTGCCTGGAGTCCGTTGGGACTTTACTCCTACGAGCAGTACTTC	CAWSPLGLYSYEQYF
14	NA	once	TRBV30	TRBJ1-1	TGTGCCTGGAGGAGAGGCGGGCTGGGCACTGAAGCTTTCTTT	CAWRRGGLGTEAFF
12	NA	NA	TRBV29-1	TRBJ2-5	TGCAGCGTTCGTCCCACCCGAGAGACCCAGTACTTC	CSVRPTRETQYF
12	NA	NA	TRBV6-6	TRBJ2-7	TGTGCCAGCAGTTACACGGACAGTGAGCAGTACTTC	CASSYTDSEQYF
15	TRBD1	NA	TRBV19	TRBJ1-5	TGTGCCAGTAGCCAGCACAGGGGGCGAATTCAGCCCCAGCATTTT	CASSQHRGRIQPQHF
14	NA	NA	TRBV6-5	TRBJ1-2	TGTGCCAGCAGTTACTCGGCAGTTAACTATGGCTACACCTTC	CASSYSAVNYGYTF
14	NA	NA	TRBV27	TRBJ1-4	TGTGCCAGCAGTTTATTGGGGGATGGTGAAAAACTGTTTTTT	CASSLLGDGEKLFF
19	NA	NA	TRBV6-9	TRBJ2-3	TGTGCCAGCAGTTGCAACAGGGATACGGGGGGAAAGAGCACAGATACGCAGTATTTT	CASSCNRDTGGKSTDTQYF
14	NA	NA	TRBV2	TRBJ1-3	TGTGCCAGCCTATCGGACAGCTCTGGAAACACCATATATTTT	CASLSDSSGNTIYF
17	NA	NA	TRBV5-4	TRBJ2-2	TGTGCCAGCAGCTTCCCCACCCGGGGGTGGAACACCGGGGAGCTGTTTTTT	CASSFPTRGWNTGELFF
15	NA	NA	TRBV19	TRBJ2-6	TGTGCCAGTAAGGCCATCGCCACTGGGGCCAACGTCCTGACTTTC	CASKAIATGANVLTF
13	NA	NA	TRBV9	TRBJ1-1	TGTGCCAGCAGCGTTACAAGGGGCACTGAAGCTTTCTTT	CASSVTRGTEAFF
15	NA	NA	TRBV9	TRBJ1-6	TGTGCCAGCAGCGTAGAGGGGAACTATAATTCACCCCTCCACTTT	CASSVEGNYNSPLHF
12	NA	NA	TRBV7-2	TRBJ2-1	TGTGCCAGCAGCTTAGAGGGTGCTGAGCAGTTCTTC	CASSLEGAEQFF
17	TRBD1	NA	TRBV5-1	TRBJ2-6	TGCGCCAGCAGCTTGCAGGGGGCGAGCTCTGGGGCCAACGTCCTGACTTTC	CASSLQGASSGANVLTF
12	NA	NA	TRBV2	TRBJ2-7	TGTGCCAGCCATAGGGAGCCTAACGAGCAGTACTTC	CASHREPNEQYF
15	NA	few	TRBV2	TRBJ2-1	TGTGCCAGCAGTGAAGCGACTAGTGCCGGTCATGAGCAGTTCTTC	CASSEATSAGHEQFF
12	NA	hyperexpanded	TRBV7-2	TRBJ2-1	TGTGCCAGCAGCATACGGTGGAATGAGCAGTTCTTC	CASSIRWNEQFF
13	NA	NA	TRBV7-3	TRBJ1-1	TGTGCCAGCAGCGAGAGCCCGACGTCTGAAGCTTTCTTT	CASSESPTSEAFF